This T cell receptor beta chain derives from a study of siplizumab effects on memory and regulatory T cells. Study-wide results and limits: Unstimulated naive T cells seemed to show more diversity than memory cells did, and they also seemed to be among the major contributors to the alloresponse.

The method was immunoSEQ multiplex PCR; TCRdb's version includes in-frame clones alone and lacks a portion of them. The sample shows about 120,000 clones, about 93% of them seen only once. In regard to this clone: Its antigen is still unknown.

Sequenced sample: non-Treg CD4+ T cells sorted from blood. This TCR derives from a human donor in good health.

The DNA of the CDR3 is TGTGCCGGTCAGGGTAAAGCTAACTATGGCTACACCTTC. This codes for CAGQGKANYGYTF. V and J are TRBV2 and TRBJ1-2; weak D call: TRBD1 (5 bases). This CDR3 is built from 13 residues. V was pared by 11 bases and J by 0 bases, with 13 bases between. Germline V gene sequence: CDR1 SNHLY, CDR2 FYNNEI.